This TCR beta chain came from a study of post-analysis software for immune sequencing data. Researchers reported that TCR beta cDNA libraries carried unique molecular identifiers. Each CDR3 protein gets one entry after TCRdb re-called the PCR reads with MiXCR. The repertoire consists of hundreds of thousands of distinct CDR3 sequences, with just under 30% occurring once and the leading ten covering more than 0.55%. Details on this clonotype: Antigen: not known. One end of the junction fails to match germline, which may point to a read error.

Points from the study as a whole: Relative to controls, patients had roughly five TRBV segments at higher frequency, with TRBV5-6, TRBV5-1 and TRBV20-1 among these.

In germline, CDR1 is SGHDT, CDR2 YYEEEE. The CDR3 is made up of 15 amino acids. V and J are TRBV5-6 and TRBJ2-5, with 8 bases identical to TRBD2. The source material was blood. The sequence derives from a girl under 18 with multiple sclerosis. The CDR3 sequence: CVSSSSGGYQETQYF. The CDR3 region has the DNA TGTGTCAGCAGCTCCAGCGGGGGATACCAAGAGACCCAGTACTTC.